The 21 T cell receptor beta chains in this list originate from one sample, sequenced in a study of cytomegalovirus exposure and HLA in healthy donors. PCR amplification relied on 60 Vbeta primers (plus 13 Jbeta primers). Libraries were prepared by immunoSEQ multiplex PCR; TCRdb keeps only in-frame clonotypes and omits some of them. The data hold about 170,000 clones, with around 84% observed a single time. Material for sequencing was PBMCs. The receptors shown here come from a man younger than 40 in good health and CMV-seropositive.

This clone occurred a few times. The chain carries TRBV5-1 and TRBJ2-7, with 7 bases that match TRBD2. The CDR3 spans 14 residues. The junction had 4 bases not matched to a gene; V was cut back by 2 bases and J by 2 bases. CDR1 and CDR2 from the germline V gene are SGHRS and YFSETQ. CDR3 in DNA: TGCGCCAGCAGCTTACTGGGGGGGGCCTACGAGCAGTACTTC. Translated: CASSLLGGAYEQYF.

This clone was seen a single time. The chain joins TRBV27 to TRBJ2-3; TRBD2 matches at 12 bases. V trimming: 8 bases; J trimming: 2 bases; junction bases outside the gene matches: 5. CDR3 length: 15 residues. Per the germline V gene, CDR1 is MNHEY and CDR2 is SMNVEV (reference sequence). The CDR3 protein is CASSGLAGPTDTQYF. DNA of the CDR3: TGTGCCAGCTCAGGACTAGCGGGACCCACAGATACGCAGTATTTT.

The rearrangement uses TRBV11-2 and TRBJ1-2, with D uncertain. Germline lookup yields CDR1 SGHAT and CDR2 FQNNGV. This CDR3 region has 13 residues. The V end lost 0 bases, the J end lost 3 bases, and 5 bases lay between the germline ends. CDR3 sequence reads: CASSLDPDYGYTF. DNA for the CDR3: TGTGCCAGCAGCTTAGATCCCGACTATGGCTACACCTTC.

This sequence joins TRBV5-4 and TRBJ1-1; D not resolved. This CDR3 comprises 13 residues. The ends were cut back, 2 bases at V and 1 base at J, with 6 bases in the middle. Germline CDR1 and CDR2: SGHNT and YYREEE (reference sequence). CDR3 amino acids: CASSFQQNTEAFF. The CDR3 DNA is TGTGCCAGCAGCTTTCAACAGAACACTGAAGCTTTCTTT.

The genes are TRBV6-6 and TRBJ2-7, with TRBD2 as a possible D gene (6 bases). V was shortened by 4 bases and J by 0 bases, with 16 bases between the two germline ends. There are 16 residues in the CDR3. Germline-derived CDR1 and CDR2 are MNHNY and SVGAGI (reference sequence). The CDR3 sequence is CASSLMSGGSSYEQYF. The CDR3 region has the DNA TGTGCCAGCAGTTTAATGAGCGGAGGGAGCTCCTACGAGCAGTACTTC.

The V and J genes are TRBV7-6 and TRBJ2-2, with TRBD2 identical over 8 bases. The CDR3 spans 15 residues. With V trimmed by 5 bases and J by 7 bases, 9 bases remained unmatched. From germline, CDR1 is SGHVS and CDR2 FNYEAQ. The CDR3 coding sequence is TGTGCCAGCAGCCCAACCTTACTAGCGGTCGGGGAGCTGTTTTTT. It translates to CASSPTLLAVGELFF. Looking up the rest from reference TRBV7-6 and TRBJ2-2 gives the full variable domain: GAGVSQSPRYKVTKRGQDVALRCDPISGHVSLYWYRQALGQGPEFLTYFNYEAQQDKSGLPNDRFSAERPEGSISTLTIQRTEQRDSAMYRCASSPTLLAVGELFFGEGSRLTVL.

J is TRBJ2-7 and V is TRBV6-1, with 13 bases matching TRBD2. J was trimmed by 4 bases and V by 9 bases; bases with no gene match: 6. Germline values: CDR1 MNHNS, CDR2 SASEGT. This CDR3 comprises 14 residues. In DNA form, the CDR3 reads TGTGCCAGTTTTGGGACTAGCGGGATTTACGAGCAGTACGTC. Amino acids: CASFGTSGIYEQYV.

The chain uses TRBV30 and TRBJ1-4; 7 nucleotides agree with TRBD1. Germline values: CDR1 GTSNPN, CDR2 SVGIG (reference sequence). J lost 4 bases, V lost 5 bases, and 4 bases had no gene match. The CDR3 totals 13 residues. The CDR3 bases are TGTGCCTGGGCCGGGACAGTTAATGAAAAACTGTTTTTT. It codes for CAWAGTVNEKLFF.

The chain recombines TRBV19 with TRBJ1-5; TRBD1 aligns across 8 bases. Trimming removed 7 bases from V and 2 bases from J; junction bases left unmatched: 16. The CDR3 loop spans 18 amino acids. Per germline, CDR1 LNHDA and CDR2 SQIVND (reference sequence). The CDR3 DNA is TGTGCCAGTAACCCGGACCTTACAGGGGGGATGGGCAATCAGCCCCAGCATTTT. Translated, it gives CASNPDLTGGMGNQPQHF.

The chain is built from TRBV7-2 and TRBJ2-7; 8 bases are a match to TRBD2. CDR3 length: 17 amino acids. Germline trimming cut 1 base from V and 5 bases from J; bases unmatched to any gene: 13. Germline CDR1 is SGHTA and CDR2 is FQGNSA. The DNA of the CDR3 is TGTGCCAGCAGCTTAGGTGGGTCGGGGCTAGCGGGCCACGAGCAGTACTTC. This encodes CASSLGGSGLAGHEQYF.

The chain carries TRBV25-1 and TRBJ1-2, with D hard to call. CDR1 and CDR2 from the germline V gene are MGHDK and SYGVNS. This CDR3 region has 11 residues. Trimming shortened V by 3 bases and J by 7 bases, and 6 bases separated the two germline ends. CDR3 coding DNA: TGTGCCAGCAGTGACAGTGTTGGCTACACCTTC. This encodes CASSDSVGYTF.

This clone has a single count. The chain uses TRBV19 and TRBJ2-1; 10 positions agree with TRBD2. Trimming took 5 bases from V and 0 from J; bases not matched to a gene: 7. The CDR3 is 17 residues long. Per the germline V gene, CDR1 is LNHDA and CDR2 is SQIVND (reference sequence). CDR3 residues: CASSSYSGGYSYNEQFF. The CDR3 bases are TGTGCCAGTAGTTCTTATAGCGGGGGGTACTCCTACAATGAGCAGTTCTTC.

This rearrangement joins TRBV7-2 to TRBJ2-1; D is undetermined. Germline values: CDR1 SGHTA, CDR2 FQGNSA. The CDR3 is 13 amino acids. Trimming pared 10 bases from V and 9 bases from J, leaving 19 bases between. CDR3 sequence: CATQQRTHVEQFF. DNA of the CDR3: TGTGCCACCCAACAGAGAACCCACGTTGAGCAGTTCTTC.

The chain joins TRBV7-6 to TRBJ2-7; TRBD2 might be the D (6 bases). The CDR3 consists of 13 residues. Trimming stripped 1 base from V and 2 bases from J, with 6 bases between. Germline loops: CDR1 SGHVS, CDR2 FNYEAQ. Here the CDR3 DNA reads TGTGCCAGCAGCTTAGGCGGGACCTACGAGCAGTACTTC. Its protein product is CASSLGGTYEQYF.

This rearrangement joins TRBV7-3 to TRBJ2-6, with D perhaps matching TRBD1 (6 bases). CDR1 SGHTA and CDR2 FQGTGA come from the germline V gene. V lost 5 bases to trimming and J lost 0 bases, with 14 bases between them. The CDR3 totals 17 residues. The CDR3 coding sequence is TGTGCCAGCAGCATGGACAGCGTTTTCTCTGGGGCCAACGTCCTGACTTTC. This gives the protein CASSMDSVFSGANVLTF.

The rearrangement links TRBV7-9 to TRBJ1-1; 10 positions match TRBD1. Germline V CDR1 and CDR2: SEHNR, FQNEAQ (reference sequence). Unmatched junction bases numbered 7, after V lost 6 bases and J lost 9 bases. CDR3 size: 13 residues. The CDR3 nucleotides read TGTGCCAGCAGTCCCCTGACAGGGGGCCAAGCTTTCTTT. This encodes CASSPLTGGQAFF.

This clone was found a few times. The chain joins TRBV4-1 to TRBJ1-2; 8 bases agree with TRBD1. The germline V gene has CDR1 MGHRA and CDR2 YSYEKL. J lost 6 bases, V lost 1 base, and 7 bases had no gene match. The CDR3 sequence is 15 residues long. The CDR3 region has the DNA TGCGCCAGCAGCCAAGCAGGACAGGGAATCGATGGCTACACCTTC. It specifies CASSQAGQGIDGYTF.

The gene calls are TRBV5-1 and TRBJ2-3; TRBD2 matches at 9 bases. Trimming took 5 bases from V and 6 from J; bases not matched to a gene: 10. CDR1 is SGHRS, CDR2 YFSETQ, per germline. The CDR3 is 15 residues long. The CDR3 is CASRPGTSSVDTQYF. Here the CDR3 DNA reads TGCGCCAGCAGACCCGGGACTAGCTCAGTGGATACGCAGTATTTT.

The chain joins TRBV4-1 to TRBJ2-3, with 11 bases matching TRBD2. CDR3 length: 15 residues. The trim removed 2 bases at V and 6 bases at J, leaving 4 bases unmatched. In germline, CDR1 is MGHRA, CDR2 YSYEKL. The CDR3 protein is CASSQRTSGYDTQYF. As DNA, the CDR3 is TGCGCCAGCAGCCAAAGGACTAGCGGGTATGATACGCAGTATTTT.

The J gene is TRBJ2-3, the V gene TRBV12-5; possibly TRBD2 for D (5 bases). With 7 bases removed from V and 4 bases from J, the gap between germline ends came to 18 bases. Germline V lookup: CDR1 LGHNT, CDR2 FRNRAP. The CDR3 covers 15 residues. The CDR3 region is CASAPTGVAADTQYF. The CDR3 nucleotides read TGTGCTAGTGCCCCCACCGGGGTAGCAGCAGATACGCAGTATTTT.

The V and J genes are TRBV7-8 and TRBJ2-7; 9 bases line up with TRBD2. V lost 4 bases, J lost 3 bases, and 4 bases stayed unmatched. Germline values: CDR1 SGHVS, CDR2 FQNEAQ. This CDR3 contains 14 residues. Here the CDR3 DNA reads TGTGCCAGCAGCTCGGCTAGCGGGATCTACGAGCAGTACTTC. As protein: CASSSASGIYEQYF.